These 28 T cell receptor beta chains originate from one sample sequenced in a study of blood T cell repertoires in COVID-19. Sequencing used immunoSEQ multiplex PCR; TCRdb keeps in-frame clones, though not all of them. The sample contains roughly 100,000 clones, 78% of which appear only once. The sequencing sample was made of peripheral blood. The receptors here all came from a man in his sixties with active or convalescent COVID-19.

This rearrangement joins TRBV5-8 to TRBJ2-7, with 8 bases lining up with TRBD1. J lost 7 bases, V lost 4 bases, and 4 bases had no gene match. Per the germline V gene, CDR1 is SGHTS and CDR2 is YDEGEE. The CDR3 runs 12 residues. The CDR3 DNA reads TGTGCCAGCAGCCATAGGACAGGGGAGCAGTACTTC. Residues: CASSHRTGEQYF.

CDR3 amino acids: CASLGSGTLTGELFF. The CDR3 DNA reads TGTGCCAGCTTGGGGTCCGGGACTCTAACCGGGGAGCTGTTTTTT. V and J are TRBV7-9 and TRBJ2-2; a weak D match, TRBD2 (6 bases). V was shortened by 8 bases and J by 5 bases, with 18 bases between the two germline ends. CDR1 SEHNR and CDR2 FQNEAQ come from the germline V gene (reference sequence). There are 15 residues in the CDR3.

This rearrangement joins TRBV19 to TRBJ1-2, with D uncertain. V lost 5 bases and J 10 bases, leaving 17 bases between the germline ends. There are 13 residues in the CDR3. Germline V gene sequence: CDR1 LNHDA, CDR2 SQIVND (reference sequence). CDR3 protein: CASSPPMEVVYTF. The CDR3 DNA reads TGTGCCAGTAGTCCCCCCATGGAGGTAGTCTACACCTTC.

This clone has a single count. J is TRBJ1-1 and V is TRBV6-6; 7 nucleotides agree with TRBD1. The germline V gene encodes CDR1 MNHNY and CDR2 SVGAGI (reference sequence). Germline trimming cut 4 bases from V and 7 bases from J; bases unmatched to any gene: 9. The CDR3 is 14 residues long. This CDR3 reads CASSWGQGGDEAFF. CDR3 nucleotides: TGTGCCAGCAGTTGGGGCCAAGGGGGCGATGAAGCTTTCTTT.

This clone was seen just once. The chain employs TRBV29-1 and TRBJ1-2; unclear D gene. V was clipped by 7 bases and J by 6 bases, with 18 bases between them. CDR1 and CDR2 (germline): SQVTM, ANQGSEA. The CDR3 totals 13 residues. CDR3 DNA sequence: TGCAGCGCTCGGGAGGACGGACTTGATGGCTACACCTTC. Translating it yields CSAREDGLDGYTF.

V gene TRBV9 combines with J gene TRBJ1-6, with D unresolved. Trimming shortened V by 3 bases and J by 0 bases, and 4 bases separated the two germline ends. From germline, CDR1 is SGDLS and CDR2 YYNGEE. This CDR3 is 14 amino acids long. Here the CDR3 DNA reads TGTGCCAGCAGCGACGGCTCCTATAATTCACCCCTCCACTTT. Residues: CASSDGSYNSPLHF.

V usage is TRBV5-1 and J usage is TRBJ2-2; 10 bases are shared with TRBD1. Trimming took 4 bases from V and 7 from J; bases not matched to a gene: 10. Per the germline V gene, CDR1 is SGHRS and CDR2 is YFSETQ. This CDR3 contains 16 residues. CDR3 amino acids: CASSIDRGLRSGELFF. CDR3 sequence (DNA): TGCGCCAGCAGCATAGACAGGGGGCTTAGGAGCGGGGAGCTGTTTTTT.

The chain carries TRBV7-9 and TRBJ1-2; D unclear. V lost 5 bases, J lost 8 bases, and 12 bases lay in between. The germline V gene encodes CDR1 SEHNR and CDR2 FQNEAQ (reference sequence). This CDR3 region has 12 residues. CDR3 residues: CASSPGETGYTF. The CDR3 bases are TGTGCCAGCAGCCCCGGGGAGACGGGCTACACCTTC. The full variable domain, completed using reference TRBV7-9 and TRBJ1-2, is DTGVSQNPRHKITKRGQNVTFRCDPISEHNRLYWYRQTLGQGPEFLTYFQNEAQLEKSRLLSDRFSAERPKGSFSTLEIQRTEQGDSAMYLCASSPGETGYTFGSGTRLTVV.

This clone has a handful of counts. The genes are TRBV29-1 and TRBJ2-2, with 7 bases identical to TRBD1. Germline-derived CDR1 and CDR2 are SQVTM and ANQGSEA. CDR3 length: 14 residues. J was trimmed by 3 bases and V by 6 bases; bases with no gene match: 7. The CDR3 DNA is TGCAGCGTAGGGCATACAGGGGACACCGGGGAGCTGTTTTTT. Its protein product is CSVGHTGDTGELFF.

The chain links TRBV27 to TRBJ2-7, with D unresolved. Trimming cost V 2 bases and J 0 bases, with 5 bases left between them. From germline, CDR1 is MNHEY and CDR2 SMNVEV (reference sequence). CDR3 size: 13 residues. The chain's CDR3 is CASSLTSSYEQYF. In DNA, the CDR3 is TGTGCCAGCAGTTTAACGAGCTCCTACGAGCAGTACTTC.

The rearrangement joins TRBV6-5 to TRBJ2-1, with D hard to call. Germline CDR1 reads MNHEY; CDR2 reads SVGAGI. This CDR3 has 14 residues. Trimming removed 2 bases at V and 3 bases at J, with 8 bases between. This chain's CDR3 is CASSYNQDYNEQFF. Written as DNA, the CDR3 is TGTGCCAGCAGTTACAACCAGGACTACAATGAGCAGTTCTTC.

The rearrangement joins TRBV11-2 to TRBJ2-1, with 11 bases identical to TRBD2. V was pared by 5 bases and J by 8 bases, with 11 bases of the junction left unmatched. Germline V gene lookup returns CDR1 SGHAT and CDR2 FQNNGV. The CDR3 covers 16 residues. The CDR3 protein is CASSPMTSGISHEQFF. CDR3 DNA sequence: TGTGCCAGCAGCCCAATGACTAGCGGGATTAGCCATGAGCAGTTCTTC.

The CDR3 DNA is TGTGCCAGCAGTTTTAATACAGGGGACACTGAAGCTTTCTTT. As protein: CASSFNTGDTEAFF. The chain carries TRBV28 and TRBJ1-1; 7 bases align to TRBD1. Germline loops: CDR1 MDHEN, CDR2 SYDVKM. V lost 3 bases and J lost 3; bases outside the gene matches: 4. The CDR3 is 14 residues long.

The chain couples TRBV29-1 to TRBJ2-5, with 7 nucleotides matching TRBD1. The CDR3 runs to 13 residues. V lost 6 bases, J lost 3 bases, and 7 bases stayed unmatched. Germline V gene sequence: CDR1 SQVTM, CDR2 ANQGSEA. CDR3 nucleotide sequence: TGCAGCGTCCAAAGGGGACAGAAAGAGACCCAGTACTTC. Protein product: CSVQRGQKETQYF. Full variable domain (rest looked up from reference TRBV29-1 and TRBJ2-5): SAVISQKPSRDICQRGTSLTIQCQVDSQVTMMFWYRQQPGQSLTLIATANQGSEATYESGFVIDKFPISRPNLTFSTLTVSNMSPEDSSIYLCSVQRGQKETQYFGPGTRLLVL.

The J gene is TRBJ1-5, the V gene TRBV7-2; D perhaps matches TRBD1 (6 bases). The CDR3 has 13 residues. Trimming pared 5 bases from V and 4 bases from J, leaving 9 bases between. Germline V gene lookup returns CDR1 SGHTA and CDR2 FQGNSA. CDR3 region: CASSQTGNQPQHF. CDR3 nucleotides: TGTGCCAGCAGCCAAACAGGGAATCAGCCCCAGCATTTT. Full variable domain (missing parts from reference TRBV7-2 and TRBJ1-5): GAGVSQSPSNKVTEKGKDVELRCDPISGHTALYWYRQSLGQGLEFLIYFQGNSAPDKSGLPSDRFSAERTGGSVSTLTIQRTQQEDSAVYLCASSQTGNQPQHFGDGTRLSIL.

The chain links TRBV10-3 to TRBJ2-5; the D gene is possibly TRBD2 (5 bases). CDR3 length: 13 residues. Germline V gene sequence: CDR1 ENHRY, CDR2 SYGVKD. V lost 2 bases to trimming and J lost 5 bases, with 9 bases between them. CDR3 in amino acids: CAISETSLETQYF. The CDR3 DNA sequence: TGTGCCATCAGTGAGACTAGTTTGGAGACCCAGTACTTC.

The rearrangement uses TRBV18 and TRBJ1-4; tentative D call: TRBD1 (6 bases). CDR1 and CDR2 from the germline V gene are KGHSH and LQKENI. This CDR3 is built from 15 residues. The V and J ends lost 4 bases and 0 bases respectively, with 9 bases between them. The CDR3: CASSLRQATNEKLFF. The DNA for the CDR3 is TGTGCCAGCTCACTCCGACAGGCAACTAATGAAAAACTGTTTTTT.

This clone was detected a few times. The sample carries other DNA sequences with the same CDR3. The J gene is TRBJ1-5, the V gene TRBV6-5; unclear D gene. The CDR3 consists of 15 residues. The V end was cut by 0 bases, the J end by 1 base, with 7 bases between. Germline CDR1 MNHEY, CDR2 SVGAGI. The CDR3 here is CASSYSAGSNQPQHF. As DNA, the CDR3 is TGTGCCAGCAGTTACTCGGCGGGCAGCAATCAGCCCCAGCATTTT.

V is TRBV5-1 and J is TRBJ1-1, with D perhaps matching TRBD1 (6 bases). This CDR3 has 15 residues. Germline V CDR1 and CDR2: SGHRS, YFSETQ. The ends were cut back, 5 bases at V and 1 base at J, with 15 bases in the middle. CDR3 loop: CASRPDGGANTEAFF. The CDR3 DNA is TGCGCCAGCAGACCCGACGGGGGGGCGAACACTGAAGCTTTCTTT.

This clone was counted a few times. This chain connects TRBV7-9 to TRBJ1-1; 7 positions match TRBD1. Unmatched junction bases numbered 6, after V lost 1 base and J lost 1 base. The germline CDR1 and CDR2 sequences are SEHNR and FQNEAQ (reference sequence). The length of the CDR3 is 16 residues. The CDR3, as DNA: TGTGCCAGCAGCTTAGTCTCCCGGGACAGGAACACTGAAGCTTTCTTT. Translated, it gives CASSLVSRDRNTEAFF.

This chain connects TRBV28 to TRBJ2-5, with 13 bases aligning to TRBD2. Germline values: CDR1 MDHEN, CDR2 SYDVKM. The length of the CDR3 is 15 residues. V was pared by 5 bases and J by 4 bases, with 4 bases of the junction left unmatched. The CDR3, as DNA: TGTGCCAGCAGTCCCGGACTAGCGGGGGTAGAGACCCAGTACTTC. It codes for CASSPGLAGVETQYF.

This clone was recorded only once. The chain recombines TRBV15 with TRBJ1-1; 8 bases match TRBD1. The CDR3 contains 14 residues. The germline V gene encodes CDR1 LNHNV and CDR2 YYDKDF (reference sequence). The junction had 7 bases not matched to a gene; V was cut back by 0 bases and J by 10 bases. CDR3 residues: CATSREGRGPGAFF. CDR3 DNA: TGTGCCACCAGCAGAGAAGGCAGGGGGCCGGGAGCTTTCTTT.

The chain combines TRBV6-5 with TRBJ2-4; 10 positions match TRBD2. Germline-derived CDR1 and CDR2 are MNHEY and SVGAGI. This CDR3 spans 16 amino acids. V lost 4 bases to trimming and J lost 3 bases; unmatched junction nucleotides: 6. CDR3 region: CASSSAGGSGKNIQYF. CDR3 sequence (DNA): TGTGCCAGCAGTTCAGCGGGGGGGTCGGGCAAAAACATTCAGTACTTC.

This clone was seen a handful of times. The gene calls are TRBV5-6 and TRBJ2-5; D is uncertain. The CDR3 spans 13 residues. V was trimmed by 0 bases and J by 4 bases, leaving 7 bases between them. The germline CDR1 and CDR2 sequences are SGHDT and YYEEEE. CDR3 DNA: TGTGCCAGCAGCTTGGCTAGTTCAGAGACCCAGTACTTC. Residues: CASSLASSETQYF.

This clone was found once. This chain joins TRBV4-1 and TRBJ2-6; TRBD1 aligns across 7 bases. The germline gives CDR1 MGHRA, CDR2 YSYEKL. The CDR3 has 15 residues. V lost 4 bases and J lost 3; bases outside the gene matches: 3. Here the CDR3 reads CASSRDRVGANVLTF. Here the CDR3 DNA reads TGCGCCAGCAGCCGAGACAGGGTTGGGGCCAACGTCCTGACTTTC.

V usage is TRBV7-9 and J usage is TRBJ2-2; TRBD2 agrees at 12 bases. This CDR3 region has 15 residues. CDR1 and CDR2 from the germline V gene are SEHNR and FQNEAQ (reference sequence). With 3 bases clipped from V and 4 bases from J, the junction kept 0 bases outside the gene matches. CDR3 loop: CASSLTSGSTGELFF. As DNA, the CDR3 is TGTGCCAGCAGCTTGACTAGCGGGAGCACCGGGGAGCTGTTTTTT.

The gene calls are TRBV2 and TRBJ2-5; D gene ambiguous. V was clipped by 5 bases and J by 4 bases, with 2 bases between them. CDR3 size: 10 residues. CDR1 and CDR2 from the germline V gene are SNHLY and FYNNEI. The DNA of the CDR3 is TGTGCCAGCAGTCTAGAGACCCAGTACTTC. Its protein is CASSLETQYF.

The chain combines TRBV3-1 (or the pseudogene TRBV3-2) with TRBJ1-4, with D possibly matching TRBD1 (5 bases). This CDR3 has 15 residues. Germline assignment: CDR1 LGHDT and CDR2 YNNKEL (reference sequence). V was pared by 7 bases and J by 7 bases, with 19 bases between. CDR3 DNA: TGTGCCAGCACCCTGGGTGGGGGGAAGGGTGAAAAACTGTTTTTT. Translated, it gives CASTLGGGKGEKLFF.